This T cell receptor (beta chain) was profiled in a study of T cells in Graves' hyperthyroidism and ophthalmopathy (dated by TCRdb to between 2017 and 2020). Turning to the overall study: To identify distinguishing TCR V-J signatures, a discovery cohort of some 100 patients was used, comprising 43 with Graves' ophthalmopathy and some 60 with stable Graves' hyperthyroidism. Whether ophthalmopathy could be predicted prospectively was tested in an independent validation cohort made up of fewer than 20 hyperthyroidism patients plus 17 patients who later progressed to ophthalmopathy. The paper reports TCR Vbeta CDR3 sequencing of over 120 peripheral blood samples: around 41 ophthalmopathy, fewer than 80 hyperthyroidism and approximately 17 progressor patients. Once sampling was done, hyperthyroidism patients were given methimazole at a starting dose of 30 mg daily, whereas ophthalmopathy patients were given high-dose intravenous methylprednisolone. Thyroid tissue and blood T-cell repertoires from six or seven Graves' hyperthyroidism patients were also compared in the study. The 75 to 100 discovery patients were randomly divided into training and test sets at a 7:3 ratio.

As regards this clonotype: Its antigen has not been determined. Base qualities are not recorded, but no much larger clone differs from it by a single base.

Exclusion was applied to patients with uncontrolled infections, other autoimmune diseases, pregnancy or lactation. Diagnoses relied on clinical symptoms, serum thyroxine and TRAb, thyroid ultrasound and orbital computed tomography. Total RNA was extracted with Trizol reagent, and quality was checked on an Agilent 2100 Bioanalyzer. The paper as a whole reports these results and caveats: In validation, the model predicted progression to ophthalmopathy a median of about 6.5 months before onset, with approximately 70% sensitivity and more than 72% specificity. Sample size was not statistically predetermined, and investigators were not blinded to group allocation. A model built on a 13 V-J signature distinguished ophthalmopathy from stable hyperthyroidism, reaching 85% to 90% sensitivity and 81.08% specificity in cross-validation and 80%/75% in testing. Blood samples also contained most of the expanded thyroid clonotypes (frequency above 0.001), which suggests that blood repertoires may reflect thyroid immune responses.

The TCR beta CDR3 regions were amplified from RNA transcripts. For the first round of RT-PCR on the TCR CDR3, the HTBI primer set was used together with the Qiagen OneStep RT-PCR kit. The libraries were constructed in a second round of multiplex PCR and then size-selected and purified. The libraries were sequenced on an Illumina HiSeq2000 using paired-end 100 bp reads. On the authors' methods: SOAPnuke was used to process the raw data, throwing out any read that contained adapters or uncalled bases, had a mean Phred below 15, or lacked an exact constant-primer or identifier match. High-quality paired reads were merged using COPE v1.2.5, and each unique nucleotide sequence was defined as a clonotype. Clonotypes were aligned to IMGT TRBV, TRBD and TRBJ reference segments using MiTCR v1.1. The analysis was restricted to V-J combinations with a frequency above 0.0001, which together covered just over 98% of the repertoires. A TCS score was defined as the ratio of F50 (clonal expansion) to E x V (chaos), with BLOSUM62-based TCRdist applied between CDR3 peptides within each V-J. Welch's t-statistics and random forest reduced around 550 V-J features to fewer than 15, which were used in a naive Bayes classifier (R e1071). Thyroid-blood repertoire similarity was quantified with the Morisita-Horn index. The public sequencing data were trimmed at Q25 with fastp and processed into clonotypes with MiXCR by TCRdb, which kept only in-frame beta chains. Here each entry gathers all rows of one CDR3 protein and keeps the most common genes and DNA. It is TCRdb's table, rather than the study itself, that gives the V and J calls and clone size. Across this sample there are around 620,000 distinct CDR3 sequences, with more than 45% seen only once. Around 20% of the sample is held by the ten biggest clonotypes.

Trimming removed 0 bases from V and 11 bases from J, leaving 14 bases between the germline ends. The CDR3 runs 14 residues from the cysteine to the phenylalanine. Only the CDR3 portion is preserved as DNA: 42 bases, with reading frame beginning at the first base. The TCR originated in an adult woman with Graves' disease, either hyperthyroidism or ophthalmopathy (not recorded which). Input material: peripheral blood or thyroid tissue (not recorded which). Recombination joined TRBV12-3 or TRBV12-4 with TRBJ1-5; no D gene can be assigned with confidence. The nucleotide sequence reads as follows: TGTGCCAGCAGTTTAGCGGTAGGCCAAGAGACCCAGCATTTT. It is translated as CASSLAVGQETQHF.